The 26 T cell receptor beta chains below come from one sample, sequenced in a study of T cell changes during pregnancy in multiple sclerosis. Profiling relied on immunoSEQ multiplex PCR, and the TCRdb table lists in-frame clones only, not all of them. The profile covers roughly 35,000 clones, with almost 95% appearing a single time and 0.43% taken by the ten largest. Source: CD4+ T cells from peripheral blood mononuclear cells, taken in the third trimester of pregnancy. The receptors come from a female donor in good health, enrolled as a control in a pregnancy study.

The V and J genes are TRBV6-5 and TRBJ1-5, with 7 bases aligning to TRBD1. The germline CDR1 and CDR2 sequences are MNHEY and SVGAGI. V shed 6 bases and J 7 bases; nucleotides not matched to a gene: 6. This CDR3 comprises 13 residues. The CDR3 is CASRQDRVQPQHF. CDR3 in DNA: TGTGCCAGCAGGCAAGACAGGGTGCAGCCCCAGCATTTT.

CDR3 sequence: CASSTGQGRYEQYF. The CDR3, as DNA: TGTGCCAGCAGTACCGGACAGGGTAGATACGAGCAGTACTTC. The chain carries TRBV6-6 and TRBJ2-7, with TRBD1 matching 8 bases. The V and J ends lost 5 bases and 4 bases, in that order; junction bases with no gene match: 7. This CDR3 comprises 14 residues. The germline gives CDR1 MNHNY, CDR2 SVGAGI (reference sequence).

This clone occurred once. The chain uses TRBV6-5 and TRBJ2-3; TRBD1 aligns across 11 bases. The V segment lost 0 bases and the J segment 4 bases; nucleotides outside the gene matches: 3. Germline CDR1 is MNHEY and CDR2 is SVGAGI. The CDR3 has 16 residues. CDR3 residues: CASSYSGQGGPDTQYF. CDR3 nucleotides: TGTGCCAGCAGTTACTCGGGACAGGGGGGTCCAGATACGCAGTATTTT.

CDR3 sequence reads: CASSQVTSGAGHTDTQYF. DNA for the CDR3: TGTGCCAGCAGCCAAGTTACTAGCGGGGCTGGTCACACAGATACGCAGTATTTT. The chain links TRBV4-2 to TRBJ2-3, with TRBD2 matching over 10 bases. The germline gives CDR1 LGHNA, CDR2 YNFKEQ. CDR3 length: 18 residues. The V and J ends lost 1 base and 2 bases, in that order; junction bases with no gene match: 9.

This chain joins TRBV5-4 and TRBJ2-3; D is perhaps TRBD1 (6 bases). This CDR3 is 13 amino acids long. Per the germline V gene, CDR1 is SGHNT and CDR2 is YYREEE (reference sequence). V dropped 10 bases and J dropped 1 base, with 13 bases sitting between them. Here the CDR3 DNA reads TGTGCCTACAGGGATTCACGCACAGATACGCAGTATTTT. Its protein is CAYRDSRTDTQYF.

This clone was recorded a few times. The V gene is TRBV28, the J gene TRBJ1-1; 8 bases line up with TRBD1. V was clipped by 6 bases and J by 5 bases; unmatched bases: 5. The germline V gene has CDR1 MDHEN and CDR2 SYDVKM. The CDR3 spans 13 residues. CDR3 in DNA: TGTGCCAGCAGAAAGGACAGGGAGACTGAAGCTTTCTTT. Residues: CASRKDRETEAFF.

The chain joins TRBV28 to TRBJ1-4; TRBD1 aligns across 8 bases. Germline assignment: CDR1 MDHEN and CDR2 SYDVKM. CDR3 size: 15 residues. Germline trimming cut 3 bases from V and 2 bases from J; bases unmatched to any gene: 2. The CDR3 DNA reads TGTGCCAGCAGTTTCCAGGGGGCGACTAATGAAAAACTGTTTTTT. Translation: CASSFQGATNEKLFF.

The rearrangement uses TRBV5-1 and TRBJ2-5; tentatively, D is TRBD2 (6 bases). The V end was cut by 5 bases, the J end by 4 bases, with 18 bases between. CDR3 length: 15 amino acids. The V gene's germline CDR1 is SGHRS and CDR2 YFSETQ. The CDR3 nucleotides read TGCGCCAGCAGGAATGCGGTCTGGGACTCAGAGACCCAGTACTTC. Translated, it gives CASRNAVWDSETQYF. Complete variable domain (other parts from reference TRBV5-1 and TRBJ2-5): KAGVTQTPRYLIKTRGQQVTLSCSPISGHRSVSWYQQTPGQGLQFLFEYFSETQRNKGNFPGRFSGRQFSNSRSEMNVSTLELGDSALYLCASRNAVWDSETQYFGPGTRLLVL.

This clone is deemed medium-sized (0.01 to 0.1%). The chain has TRBV5-5 and TRBJ2-1; 15 bases fit TRBD2. The CDR3 loop spans 15 amino acids. The germline V gene has CDR1 SGHKS and CDR2 YYEKEE (reference sequence). V lost 0 bases to trimming and J lost 15 bases; unmatched junction nucleotides: 7. CDR3 in DNA: TGTGCCAGCAGCTTGGGGACTAGCGGGGGGGCTATTCCGTTCTTC. Its translation: CASSLGTSGGAIPFF.

This clone was recorded only once. This chain links TRBV4-3 with TRBJ2-5, with D possibly matching TRBD2 (6 bases). Germline V lookup: CDR1 LGHNA, CDR2 YSLEER. V was shortened by 6 bases and J by 5 bases, with 19 bases between the two germline ends. The CDR3 totals 15 residues. For the CDR3, the DNA is TGCGCCAGCAGTTTACAGCCCGGGGGAAGGGAGACCCAGTACTTC. This sequence encodes CASSLQPGGRETQYF.

The chain links TRBV9 to TRBJ2-7, with TRBD1 identical over 11 bases. Germline CDR1 and CDR2: SGDLS and YYNGEE. Trimming at V came to 3 bases and at J to 6 bases, leaving 8 bases not matched to a gene. The CDR3 extends over 15 amino acids. Here the CDR3 reads CASSAGDRGGREQYF. The CDR3 coding sequence is TGTGCCAGCAGCGCTGGGGACAGGGGGGGGCGCGAGCAGTACTTC.

The J gene is TRBJ1-2, the V gene TRBV7-2; D is unclear. Germline V CDR1 and CDR2: SGHTA, FQGNSA. The CDR3 has 14 amino acids. The V end lost 2 bases, the J end lost 3 bases, and 10 bases lay between the germline ends. The CDR3 coding sequence is TGTGCCAGCAGCTTATTTGCGGCCGACTATGGCTACACCTTC. Its protein is CASSLFAADYGYTF.

This chain connects TRBV19 to TRBJ2-2; 9 bases align to TRBD1. Germline values: CDR1 LNHDA, CDR2 SQIVND (reference sequence). With V trimmed by 6 bases and J by 7 bases, 6 bases remained unmatched. The CDR3 has 14 amino acids. CDR3 in amino acids: CASRDRGSSGELFF. The CDR3 DNA reads TGTGCCAGTAGAGACAGGGGGTCGAGCGGGGAGCTGTTTTTT.

The chain links TRBV4-1 to TRBJ2-1, with D unresolved. Germline V gene sequence: CDR1 MGHRA, CDR2 YSYEKL. Trimming left V 1 base short and J 5 bases short, with 9 bases between. The CDR3 totals 14 residues. The CDR3 bases are TGCGCCAGCAGCCAAGTATCGGGTAACAATGAGCAGTTCTTC. It encodes CASSQVSGNNEQFF.

The table lists this clone with a few counts. V usage is TRBV5-4 and J usage is TRBJ1-6; 12 bases fit TRBD1. This CDR3 has 15 amino acids. V gave up 2 bases and J gave up 8 bases; unmatched junction bases: 2. Germline loops: CDR1 SGHNT, CDR2 YYREEE (reference sequence). In DNA, the CDR3 is TGTGCCAGCAGCTTTGGGACAGGGGGCGATTCACCCCTCCACTTT. Its protein product is CASSFGTGGDSPLHF.

The chain links TRBV5-4 to TRBJ2-7; perhaps TRBD1 as D (5 bases). The V gene lost 4 bases and the J gene lost 6 bases, with 11 bases spanning the gap. Germline-derived CDR1 and CDR2 are SGHNT and YYREEE (reference sequence). The CDR3 has 12 residues. The CDR3 DNA sequence: TGTGCCAGCAGCGGGGCCCGATCCGAGCAGTACTTC. As protein: CASSGARSEQYF.

The CDR3 nucleotides are TGTGCCAGCAGCTTGACGACAGGGGGCTCGACTAATGAAAAACTGTTTTTT. This translates into CASSLTTGGSTNEKLFF. V usage is TRBV5-5 and J usage is TRBJ1-4; 10 nucleotides agree with TRBD1. The V segment lost 1 base and the J segment 2 bases; nucleotides outside the gene matches: 5. This CDR3 comprises 17 residues. CDR1 SGHKS and CDR2 YYEKEE come from the germline V gene (reference sequence).

The CDR3 region is CASSTAATGNEQFF. CDR3 in DNA: TGTGCCAGCAGCACCGCCGCAACAGGGAATGAGCAGTTCTTC. This rearrangement joins TRBV28 to TRBJ2-1; D may be TRBD1 (6 bases). The CDR3 sequence is 14 residues long. Germline V gives CDR1 MDHEN, CDR2 SYDVKM. Trimming pared 6 bases from V and 7 bases from J, leaving 16 bases between.

V gene TRBV5-1 combines with J gene TRBJ2-2, with 11 bases aligning to TRBD2. The CDR3 is 18 amino acids. The junction had 10 bases not matched to a gene; V was cut back by 4 bases and J by 2 bases. Germline CDR1 SGHRS, CDR2 YFSETQ. As DNA, the CDR3 is TGCGCCAGCAGCCTTTTCCCTACTAGCGGGGGTAACACCGGGGAGCTGTTTTTT. It is translated as CASSLFPTSGGNTGELFF.

This chain uses TRBV7-3 with TRBJ2-3; 8 nucleotides match TRBD2. The V gene end was trimmed by 5 bases and the J gene end by 4 bases; junction bases not matched to a gene: 8. The CDR3 runs 15 residues. Germline values: CDR1 SGHTA, CDR2 FQGTGA. Here the CDR3 reads CASSPRGGSPDTQYF. CDR3 bases: TGTGCCAGCAGCCCCCGGGGGGGGAGTCCAGATACGCAGTATTTT.

V gene TRBV11-2 combines with J gene TRBJ2-1, with unresolved D. The CDR3 spans 15 residues. Trimming left V 5 bases short and J 4 bases short, with 15 bases between. Looked up from germline, CDR1 is SGHAT and CDR2 is FQNNGV. CDR3 sequence reads: CASSLLGRAYNEQFF. The DNA for the CDR3 is TGTGCCAGCAGCCTCCTAGGAAGAGCTTACAATGAGCAGTTCTTC. Based on the CDR3 plus reference TRBV11-2 and TRBJ2-1, the full variable domain is EAGVAQSPRYKIIEKRQSVAFWCNPISGHATLYWYQQILGQGPKLLIQFQNNGVVDDSQLPKDRFSAERLKGVDSTLKIQPAKLEDSAVYLCASSLLGRAYNEQFFGPGTRLTVL.

The gene calls are TRBV7-2 and TRBJ2-1; D is perhaps TRBD1 (6 bases). Germline V gene sequence: CDR1 SGHTA, CDR2 FQGNSA. The V end was cut by 3 bases, the J end by 12 bases, with 9 bases between. The CDR3 is 11 residues long. CDR3 DNA sequence: TGTGCCAGCAGCTTGGGGGCGCGGCAGTTCTTC. This encodes CASSLGARQFF.

This clone was counted a single time. The CDR3 nucleotides are TGTGCCACCAGCAGACTACAGGGGAAGAACACTGAAGCTTTCTTT. Its protein is CATSRLQGKNTEAFF. This chain links TRBV15 with TRBJ1-1; 7 positions match TRBD1. Germline lookup yields CDR1 LNHNV and CDR2 YYDKDF (reference sequence). V was pared by 2 bases and J by 1 base, with 4 bases of the junction left unmatched. The CDR3 is made up of 15 amino acids.

V and J are TRBV18 and TRBJ1-2, with D possibly TRBD1 on 6 matching bases. Germline CDR1 is KGHSH and CDR2 is LQKENI. The CDR3 loop spans 13 amino acids. The V gene lost 6 bases and the J gene lost 2 bases, with 10 bases spanning the gap. The CDR3 DNA reads TGTGCCAGCTCCCCTGGACAGAACTATGGCTACACCTTC. It translates to CASSPGQNYGYTF.

This chain joins TRBV29-1 and TRBJ1-2; D is unresolved. Trimming stripped 2 bases from V and 6 bases from J, with 13 bases between. This CDR3 contains 13 residues. Germline V gene lookup returns CDR1 SQVTM and CDR2 ANQGSEA. DNA for the CDR3: TGCAGCGTTGAAATGGCGACGAGGGATGGCTACACCTTC. Translation gives CSVEMATRDGYTF.

The chain has TRBV28 and TRBJ2-5, with D tentatively TRBD2 (6 bases). CDR3 length: 15 residues. V lost 3 bases to trimming and J lost 5 bases, with 16 bases between them. Germline lookup yields CDR1 MDHEN and CDR2 SYDVKM. The CDR3: CASSLGVLASETQYF. The CDR3 coding sequence is TGTGCCAGCAGTTTGGGCGTGCTAGCGAGCGAGACCCAGTACTTC.